The next 12 T cell receptor beta chains were all read from a single sample in a study of blood T cells in healthy people across ages. Primed by a sample-barcoded 5' primer and a J-beta primer mix, a second PCR proceeded for 7 to 11 cycles. Via MiXCR, TCRdb re-called the 5' RACE reads, giving one row per CDR3 protein. This repertoire shows more than 1.4 million distinct CDR3 sequences, 42% found once; its top ten account for 7% to 9%. Sequencing input: blood. Receptors originate from a woman between 18 and 29 years old in good health.

This clonotype was seen only a few times. A junction boundary mismatches the germline segment, possibly from a read error. This chain connects TRBV11-2 to TRBJ2-5; no firm D call. The CDR3 loop spans 15 amino acids. Germline values: CDR1 SGHAT, CDR2 FQNNGV. The DNA of the CDR3 is TGTGCCAGCAGCCTAGACGGAACGTTCCAAGAGACCCAGTACTTC. Amino acids: CASSLDGTFQETQYF.

This clonotype was observed a few times. The chain's CDR3 is CASSQPDSVYGYTF. The CDR3 DNA reads TGCGCCAGCAGCCAACCGGACAGTGTCTATGGCTACACCTTC. The chain employs TRBV4-1 and TRBJ1-2, with D perhaps TRBD1 (6 bases). CDR1 and CDR2 from the germline V gene are MGHRA and YSYEKL. The CDR3 length is 14 residues. The V gene lost 2 bases and the J gene lost 4 bases, with 11 bases spanning the gap.

The chain carries TRBV9 and TRBJ2-1; 7 bases agree with TRBD2. Near its end, the DNA agrees better with TRBJ2-7, so the J call may be wrong. The V gene's germline CDR1 is SGDLS and CDR2 YYNGEE. CDR3 length equals 14 residues. CDR3 in amino acids: CASSPRGEPYEQYF. Here the CDR3 DNA reads TGTGCCAGCAGCCCTCGGGGGGAACCCTACGAGCAGTACTTC.

This clonotype has only a few counts. This sequence may be a read error, since a much larger clone differs from it by one base. The chain employs TRBV3-1 and TRBJ2-1; 13 positions agree with TRBD2. Germline V gene sequence: CDR1 LGHDT, CDR2 YNNKEL (reference sequence). This CDR3 spans 17 amino acids. V lost 3 bases, J lost 0 bases, and 2 bases stayed unmatched. The CDR3 bases are TGTGCCAGCAGCCAGCGGACTAGCGGGAGCTCCTACAATGAGCAGTTCTTC. Encoded protein: CASSQRTSGSSYNEQFF.

A single count supports this clonotype. The genes are TRBV5-6 and TRBJ2-3; TRBD2 aligns across 13 bases. The CDR3 has 15 residues. In germline, CDR1 is SGHDT, CDR2 YYEEEE. The trim removed 3 bases at V and 11 bases at J, leaving 9 bases unmatched. The CDR3 reads CASSWGGLAGEEQYF. The CDR3 DNA sequence: TGTGCCAGCAGCTGGGGTGGACTAGCGGGAGAAGAGCAGTATTTT.

The J gene is TRBJ2-2, the V gene TRBV7-9; D is ambiguous. This CDR3 spans 12 amino acids. The V gene lost 7 bases and the J gene lost 2 bases, with 5 bases spanning the gap. Germline loops: CDR1 SEHNR, CDR2 FQNEAQ (reference sequence). CDR3 nucleotide sequence: TGTGCCAGCAACCAAAACACCGGGGAGCTGTTTTTT. Its translation: CASNQNTGELFF.

The genes are TRBV6-6 and TRBJ2-2; 7 bases map to TRBD1. Trimming removed 5 bases from V and 3 bases from J; junction bases left unmatched: 6. The CDR3 totals 15 residues. Germline V lookup: CDR1 MNHNY, CDR2 SVGAGI (reference sequence). The CDR3 DNA sequence: TGTGCCAGCAGTAACCCGGGACAGTACACCGGGGAGCTGTTTTTT. This codes for CASSNPGQYTGELFF.

The rearrangement links TRBV7-9 to TRBJ2-4; 9 positions match TRBD1. CDR1 and CDR2 (germline): SEHNR, FQNEAQ (reference sequence). The CDR3 extends over 14 amino acids. With V trimmed by 8 bases and J by 13 bases, 15 bases remained unmatched. CDR3 loop: CASATQQGALEQYF. The CDR3 DNA is TGTGCCAGCGCGACCCAACAGGGGGCCTTGGAGCAGTACTTC.

The V call is TRBV12-3 or TRBV12-4, the J call TRBJ1-2; D unclear. There are 13 residues in the CDR3. Trimming left V 4 bases short and J 4 bases short, with 10 bases between. The CDR3 DNA reads as TGTGCCAGCAGTTCGAGGATTGGCTATGGCTACACCTTC. It encodes CASSSRIGYGYTF.

The J gene is TRBJ2-5, the V gene TRBV6-2 or TRBV6-3; 9 bases match TRBD1. Trimming at V came to 2 bases and at J to 5 bases, leaving 9 bases not matched to a gene. CDR3 length: 16 amino acids. The germline gives CDR1 MNHEY, CDR2 SVGEGT. Here the CDR3 reads CASSYDKGQGFETQYF. CDR3 in DNA: TGTGCCAGCAGTTACGATAAGGGACAGGGTTTTGAGACCCAGTACTTC.

This rearrangement joins TRBV7-2 to TRBJ2-1, with D possibly called TRBD1 or TRBD2 (5 bases each). The CDR3 is 13 amino acids. Germline CDR1 and CDR2: SGHTA and FQGNSA. Trimming took off 3 bases at V and 12 bases at J, with 15 bases between the two ends. CDR3 bases: TGTGCCAGCAGCTTCGGTGTCCGGGGCGGGCAGTTCTTC. Translation: CASSFGVRGGQFF.

V gene TRBV5-8 combines with J gene TRBJ1-5; D not resolved. V lost 5 bases to trimming and J lost 6 bases, with 15 bases between them. Germline V gene lookup returns CDR1 SGHTS and CDR2 YDEGEE. The CDR3 is 14 amino acids. For the CDR3, the DNA is TGTGCCAGCAGTCTGACGGATAAGGGTCAGCCCCAGCATTTT. It yields the protein CASSLTDKGQPQHF.